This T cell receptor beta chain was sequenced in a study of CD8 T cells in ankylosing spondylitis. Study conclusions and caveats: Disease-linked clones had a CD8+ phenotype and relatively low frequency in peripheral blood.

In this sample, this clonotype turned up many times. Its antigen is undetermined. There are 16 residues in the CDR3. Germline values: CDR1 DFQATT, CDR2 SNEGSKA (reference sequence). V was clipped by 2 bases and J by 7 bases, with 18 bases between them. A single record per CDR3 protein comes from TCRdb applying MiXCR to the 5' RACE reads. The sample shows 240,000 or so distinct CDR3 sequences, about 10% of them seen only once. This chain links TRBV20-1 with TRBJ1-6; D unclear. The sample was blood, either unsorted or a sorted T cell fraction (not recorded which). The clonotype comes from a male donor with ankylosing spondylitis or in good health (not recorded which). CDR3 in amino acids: CSARTAEPVGNSPLHF. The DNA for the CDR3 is TGCAGTGCTAGAACCGCGGAGCCGGTTGGGAATTCACCCCTCCACTTT.